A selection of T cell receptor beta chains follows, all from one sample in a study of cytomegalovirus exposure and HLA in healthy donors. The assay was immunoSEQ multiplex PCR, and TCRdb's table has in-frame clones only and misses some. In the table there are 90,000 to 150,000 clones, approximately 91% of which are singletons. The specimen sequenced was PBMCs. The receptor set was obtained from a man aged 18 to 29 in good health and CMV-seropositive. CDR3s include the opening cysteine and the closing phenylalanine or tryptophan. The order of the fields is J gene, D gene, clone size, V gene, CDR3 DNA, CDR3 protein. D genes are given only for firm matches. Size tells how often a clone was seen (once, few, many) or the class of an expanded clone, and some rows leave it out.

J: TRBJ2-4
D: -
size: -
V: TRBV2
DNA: TGTGCCAGCAGGGACAGATTAGCCAAAAACATTCAGTACTTC
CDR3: CASRDRLAKNIQYF

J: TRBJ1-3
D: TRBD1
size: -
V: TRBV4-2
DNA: TGTGCCAGCAGCCAAGAAGGGACAGGTCGCTTCTCTGGAAACACCATATATTTT
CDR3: CASSQEGTGRFSGNTIYF

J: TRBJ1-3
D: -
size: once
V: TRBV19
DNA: TGTGCCAGTAGTCTCCCCGCGGGAAACACCATATATTTT
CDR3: CASSLPAGNTIYF

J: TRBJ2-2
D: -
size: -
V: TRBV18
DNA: TGTGCCAGCTCCGCTGGACAGACTAACACCGGGGAGCTGTTTTTT
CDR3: CASSAGQTNTGELFF

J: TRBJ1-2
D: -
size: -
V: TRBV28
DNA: TGTGCCAGCTATACTCTTAGGGGGGGCTACACCTTC
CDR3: CASYTLRGGYTF

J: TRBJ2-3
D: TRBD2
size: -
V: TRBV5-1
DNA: TGCGCCAGCAGCCTCTTAGCGGGGGGGAACAGGGATACGCAGTATTTT
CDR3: CASSLLAGGNRDTQYF

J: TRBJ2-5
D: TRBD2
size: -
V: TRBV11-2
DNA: TGTGCCAGCAGCTTAGCGGGGACTAGCGGACCCTCGGAGACCCAGTACTTC
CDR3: CASSLAGTSGPSETQYF

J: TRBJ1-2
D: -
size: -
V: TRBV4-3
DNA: TGCGCCAGCAGCCAAGTGGGCAGTGACTATGGCTACACCTTC
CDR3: CASSQVGSDYGYTF

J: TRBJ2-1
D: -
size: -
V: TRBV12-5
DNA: TGTGCTAGTGTGGGGCAGCTAAATGAGCAGTTCTTC
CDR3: CASVGQLNEQFF

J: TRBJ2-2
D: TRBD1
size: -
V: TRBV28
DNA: TGTGCCAGCAGTTACCCACCCGGGACAGGGAGCACCGGGGAGCTGTTTTTT
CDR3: CASSYPPGTGSTGELFF

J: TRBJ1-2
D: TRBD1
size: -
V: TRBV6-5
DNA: TGTGCCAGCAGGCCAAACAGGGGGACAAACTATGGCTACACCTTC
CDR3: CASRPNRGTNYGYTF

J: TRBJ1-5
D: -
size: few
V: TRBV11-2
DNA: TGTGCCAGCAGCTTAAGTGGACTTCCTGGGCAGCCCCAGCATTTT
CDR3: CASSLSGLPGQPQHF

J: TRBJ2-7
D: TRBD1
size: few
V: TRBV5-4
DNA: TGTGCCAGCAGACATACTAACCCGGGACAGGGGGCGACCGAGCAGTACTTC
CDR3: CASRHTNPGQGATEQYF

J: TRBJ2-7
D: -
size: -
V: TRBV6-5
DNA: TGTGCCAGCAGTTACTCACAGGGTCCCTACGAGCAGTACTTC
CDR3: CASSYSQGPYEQYF

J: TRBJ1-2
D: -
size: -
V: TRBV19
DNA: TGTGCCAGTAGTATCTACAGCGGAGGCAACTATGGCTACACCTTC
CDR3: CASSIYSGGNYGYTF

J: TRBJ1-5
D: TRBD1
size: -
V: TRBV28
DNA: TGTGCCAGCAAACCAGGGGGCATTAAGAATCAGCCCCAGCATTTT
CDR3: CASKPGGIKNQPQHF

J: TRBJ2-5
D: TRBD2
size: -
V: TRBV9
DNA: TGTGCCAGCAGCGTCGGGACTAGCGGAGACCAAGAGACCCAGTACTTC
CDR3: CASSVGTSGDQETQYF

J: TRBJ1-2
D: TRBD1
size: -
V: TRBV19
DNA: TGTGCCAGCCTCCCGTTCTCAGGGGGGTTAGGCTACACCTTC
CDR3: CASLPFSGGLGYTF

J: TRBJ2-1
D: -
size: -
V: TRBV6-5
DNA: TGTGCCAGCAGACCCGGAAGCGGAGAGCAGTTCTTC
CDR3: CASRPGSGEQFF

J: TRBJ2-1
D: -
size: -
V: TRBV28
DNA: TGTGCCAGCCGTGGGCCCTACAATGAGCAGTTCTTC
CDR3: CASRGPYNEQFF

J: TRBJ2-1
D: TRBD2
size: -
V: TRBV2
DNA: TGTGCCAGCATCCTGGGGCTTCCTGCGGGAGGTAATGAGCAGTTCTTC
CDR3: CASILGLPAGGNEQFF

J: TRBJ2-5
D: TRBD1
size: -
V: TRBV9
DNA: TGTGCCAGCAGCGCGACAGGGGGCTATGGGATGACCCAGTACTTC
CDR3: CASSATGGYGMTQYF

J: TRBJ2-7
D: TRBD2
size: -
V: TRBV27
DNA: TGTGCCAGCGCAGTAGGCGGGGGGAGGTACGAGCAGTACTTC
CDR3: CASAVGGGRYEQYF

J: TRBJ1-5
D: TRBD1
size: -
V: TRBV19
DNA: TGTGCCAGTAGTTCGGACAGGGGCAGAAATCAGCCCCAGCATTTT
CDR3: CASSSDRGRNQPQHF

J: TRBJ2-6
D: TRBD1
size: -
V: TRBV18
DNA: TGTGCCAGCTCACCCGGGACAGGGGTTGGGGCCAACGTCCTGACTTTC
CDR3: CASSPGTGVGANVLTF

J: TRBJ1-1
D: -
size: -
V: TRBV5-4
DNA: TGTGCCAGCAGCACCAATGGGGGGAGGAACACTGAAGCTTTCTTT
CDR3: CASSTNGGRNTEAFF

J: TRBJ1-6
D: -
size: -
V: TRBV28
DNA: TGTGCCAGCAGATGGGGGAGGGACTCACCCCTCCACTTT
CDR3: CASRWGRDSPLHF

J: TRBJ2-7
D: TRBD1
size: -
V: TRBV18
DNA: TGTGCCAGCTCGACCGGACAGGGAGGCGAGCAGTACTTC
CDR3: CASSTGQGGEQYF

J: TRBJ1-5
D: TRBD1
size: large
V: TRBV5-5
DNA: TGTGCCAGCAGCTTGCGCCAGGGGGCCAATCAGCCCCAGCATTTT
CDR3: CASSLRQGANQPQHF

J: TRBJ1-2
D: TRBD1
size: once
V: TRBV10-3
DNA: TGTGCCATCAGTACCGACAGGGCGGGCTATGGCTACACCTTC
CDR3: CAISTDRAGYGYTF

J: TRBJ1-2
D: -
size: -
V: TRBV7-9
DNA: TGTGCCAGCAGCTTAGGTTTTTTGGGCAACTATGGCTACACCTTC
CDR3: CASSLGFLGNYGYTF

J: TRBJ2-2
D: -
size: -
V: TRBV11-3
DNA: TGTGCCAGCAGCTTAGAGCGTCCCAAAGCCGGGGAGCTGTTTTTT
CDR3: CASSLERPKAGELFF

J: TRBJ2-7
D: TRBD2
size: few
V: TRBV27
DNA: TGTGCCAGCGGACTAGCGGGGGTCTACGAGCAGTACTTC
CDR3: CASGLAGVYEQYF

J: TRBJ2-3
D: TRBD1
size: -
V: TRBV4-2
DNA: TGTGCCAGCAGCCAAGTATCACCAGGGGGCTCAGATACGCAGTATTTT
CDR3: CASSQVSPGGSDTQYF

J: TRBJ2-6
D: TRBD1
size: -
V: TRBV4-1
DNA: TGCGCCAGCAGCCAACTTCAGTGGACAGGGGCATACGGGGCCAACGTCCTGACTTTC
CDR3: CASSQLQWTGAYGANVLTF

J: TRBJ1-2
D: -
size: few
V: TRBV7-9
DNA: TGTGCCAGCAGCCCCAGAGCGGCCCGGGATGGCTACACCTTC
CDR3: CASSPRAARDGYTF

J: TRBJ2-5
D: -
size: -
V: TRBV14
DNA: TGTGCCAGCAGCCAAAACTTCCGGGAGACCCAGTACTTC
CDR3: CASSQNFRETQYF

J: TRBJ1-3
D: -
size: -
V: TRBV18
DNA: TGTGCCAGCTCACTATCGGTTCGAGGGTCTGGAAACACCATATATTTT
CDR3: CASSLSVRGSGNTIYF

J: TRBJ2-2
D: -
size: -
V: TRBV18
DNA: TGTGCCAGCGTACAGACAGGGAACACCGGGGAGCTGTTTTTT
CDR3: CASVQTGNTGELFF

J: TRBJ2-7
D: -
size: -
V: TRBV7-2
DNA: TGTGCCAGCAGCTCCTCGAACGGGAAGAACGAGCAGTACTTC
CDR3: CASSSSNGKNEQYF

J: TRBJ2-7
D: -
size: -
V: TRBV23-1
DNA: TGCGCCAGCAGTCAATCGACAGGAACCGCTTCCTACGAGCAGTACTTC
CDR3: CASSQSTGTASYEQYF

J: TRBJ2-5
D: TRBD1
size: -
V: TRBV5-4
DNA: TGTGCCAGCAGCCAGGGACAGTTGCAAGAGACCCAGTACTTC
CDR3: CASSQGQLQETQYF

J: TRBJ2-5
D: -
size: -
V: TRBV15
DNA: TGTGCCACCAGCACAGTGTTCCAAGAGACCCAGTACTTC
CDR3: CATSTVFQETQYF

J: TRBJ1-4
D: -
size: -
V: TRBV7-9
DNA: TGTGCCAGCAGCTTAGCGGTTGGGGGGGTTCGTGAAAAACTGTTTTTT
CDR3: CASSLAVGGVREKLFF